These 5 T cell receptor beta chains were all obtained from the same sample, sequenced in a study of cytomegalovirus exposure and HLA in healthy donors. The primer mix had 60 Vbeta and 13 Jbeta primers. Profiling relied on immunoSEQ multiplex PCR, and the TCRdb table lists in-frame clones only, not all of them. The table includes about 140,000 clones, 70% to 80% detected once. Sequencing used PBMCs. All receptors come from a male donor in good health and CMV-seronegative.

This clone was recorded once. The chain links TRBV11-2 to TRBJ2-7; D is possibly TRBD2 (6 bases). V dropped 4 bases and J dropped 3 bases, with 19 bases sitting between them. Germline values: CDR1 SGHAT, CDR2 FQNNGV. The CDR3 covers 16 residues. The CDR3 here is CASSSRLSDGSYEQYF. The DNA of the CDR3 is TGTGCCAGCAGCTCCCGGTTGTCGGACGGGAGCTACGAGCAGTACTTC.

The CDR3 sequence: CASSSPGEGYGYTF. The CDR3 nucleotides are TGTGCCAGTAGTAGCCCGGGAGAGGGCTATGGCTACACCTTC. This chain links TRBV19 with TRBJ1-2; D gene uncertain. V was clipped by 4 bases and J by 4 bases, with 13 bases between them. CDR1 is LNHDA and CDR2 is SQIVND in the germline V gene (reference sequence). This CDR3 is built from 14 residues.

The chain combines TRBV6-6 with TRBJ2-3; 8 nucleotides align to TRBD1. Unmatched junction bases numbered 9, after V lost 2 bases and J lost 14 bases. The CDR3 is 13 residues long. In germline, CDR1 is MNHNY, CDR2 SVGAGI (reference sequence). The CDR3 here is CASSYTGDRFRYF. The CDR3 DNA follows: TGTGCCAGCAGTTACACGGGGGACAGGTTTAGGTATTTT.

V and J are TRBV5-6 and TRBJ1-5; D is possibly TRBD1 (6 bases). The CDR3 loop spans 14 amino acids. The V end was cut by 4 bases, the J end by 9 bases, with 17 bases between. CDR1 is SGHDT, CDR2 YYEEEE, per germline. CDR3 sequence: CASSRRGGLGPQHF. In DNA, the CDR3 is TGTGCCAGCAGCCGGAGAGGGGGATTGGGGCCCCAGCATTTT.

The chain uses TRBV5-5 and TRBJ2-2; D perhaps matches TRBD1 (6 bases). There are 16 residues in the CDR3. V was clipped by 3 bases and J by 9 bases, with 21 bases between them. Per germline, CDR1 SGHKS and CDR2 YYEKEE (reference sequence). The CDR3 loop reads CASSSEPGTPFRELFF. CDR3 DNA sequence: TGTGCCAGCAGCTCGGAGCCTGGGACACCCTTCCGGGAGCTGTTTTTT. Using reference TRBV5-5 and TRBJ2-2 for the parts outside the CDR3, the full variable domain is DAGVTQSPTHLIKTRGQQVTLRCSPISGHKSVSWYQQVLGQGPQFIFQYYEKEERGRGNFPDRFSARQFPNYSSELNVNALLLGDSALYLCASSSEPGTPFRELFFGEGSRLTVL.